The rows below give T cell receptor beta chains drawn from one sample of a study of T cells in Graves' hyperthyroidism and ophthalmopathy. One entry per CDR3 protein, called by TCRdb with MiXCR from the multiplex PCR reads. The sample holds hundreds of thousands of distinct CDR3 sequences, about 15% seen once. Sequenced: blood. The receptor source for this set is a man between 18 and 35 years old with Graves' ophthalmopathy. Both conserved end residues are part of each CDR3. D genes are given only for firm matches. Expanded clones get a size class; other rows say once, few or many, or leave the size out.

j_gene: TRBJ2-7; d_gene: NA; abundance: many; v_gene: TRBV2; CDR3aa: CASGSQVTYEQYF; CDR3nt: TGTGCCAGCGGTTCGCAGGTTACCTACGAGCAGTACTTC
j_gene: TRBJ2-5; d_gene: NA; abundance: NA; v_gene: TRBV28; CDR3aa: CASSSDRLGAAQYF; CDR3nt: TGTGCCAGCAGTTCCGACAGGCTAGGGGCGGCCCAGTACTTC
j_gene: TRBJ1-2; d_gene: NA; abundance: NA; v_gene: TRBV20-1; CDR3aa: CSAGYRDYGYTF; CDR3nt: TGCAGTGCTGGGTACAGAGACTATGGCTACACCTTC
j_gene: TRBJ2-7; d_gene: NA; abundance: many; v_gene: TRBV7-6; CDR3aa: CASSWDNPYEQYF; CDR3nt: TGTGCCAGCAGCTGGGACAACCCCTACGAGCAGTACTTC
j_gene: TRBJ1-2; d_gene: NA; abundance: many; v_gene: TRBV12-3/TRBV12-4; CDR3aa: CASGGAGAYGYTF; CDR3nt: TGTGCCAGCGGAGGCGCAGGGGCCTATGGCTACACCTTC
j_gene: TRBJ2-2; d_gene: NA; abundance: many; v_gene: TRBV7-2; CDR3aa: CASSFKGRNTGELFF; CDR3nt: TGTGCCAGCAGCTTCAAGGGGCGGAACACCGGGGAGCTGTTTTTT
j_gene: TRBJ2-3; d_gene: NA; abundance: many; v_gene: TRBV15; CDR3aa: CATSRRVGNTDTQYF; CDR3nt: TGTGCCACCAGCAGGAGGGTGGGAAACACAGATACGCAGTATTTT
j_gene: TRBJ2-2; d_gene: TRBD1; abundance: NA; v_gene: TRBV9; CDR3aa: CASSVATGGPNTGELFF; CDR3nt: TGTGCCAGCAGCGTAGCCACAGGGGGCCCGAACACCGGGGAGCTGTTTTTT
j_gene: TRBJ2-7; d_gene: NA; abundance: many; v_gene: TRBV6-5; CDR3aa: CASSYSDESSYEQYF; CDR3nt: TGTGCCAGCAGTTACTCGGACGAATCCTCCTACGAGCAGTACTTC
j_gene: TRBJ2-2; d_gene: TRBD1; abundance: few; v_gene: TRBV5-1; CDR3aa: CASSFRTGWAGELFF; CDR3nt: TGCGCCAGCAGCTTCCGGACAGGATGGGCCGGGGAGCTGTTTTTT
j_gene: TRBJ2-1; d_gene: NA; abundance: many; v_gene: TRBV7-8; CDR3aa: CASSLDDEQFF; CDR3nt: TGTGCCAGCAGCTTAGACGATGAGCAGTTCTTC
j_gene: TRBJ2-5; d_gene: TRBD2; abundance: NA; v_gene: TRBV29-1; CDR3aa: CSVPRGGGETQYF; CDR3nt: TGCAGCGTTCCTCGGGGGGGCGGGGAGACCCAGTACTTC
j_gene: TRBJ2-3; d_gene: NA; abundance: NA; v_gene: TRBV5-6; CDR3aa: CASSLLGVLGLGDTQYF; CDR3nt: TGTGCCAGCAGCTTGCTTGGAGTGCTGGGGTTGGGAGATACGCAGTATTTT
j_gene: TRBJ2-1; d_gene: NA; abundance: many; v_gene: TRBV2; CDR3aa: CASNLLTDNEQFF; CDR3nt: TGTGCCAGCAACCTCCTCACGGACAATGAGCAGTTCTTC
j_gene: TRBJ2-1; d_gene: TRBD1; abundance: many; v_gene: TRBV5-5; CDR3aa: CASSVGATGAYNEQFF; CDR3nt: TGTGCCAGCAGCGTGGGGGCGACAGGGGCCTACAATGAGCAGTTCTTC